These 7 T cell receptor beta chains came from one sample sequenced in a study of regulatory T cells in long-lasting Graves disease. The TCR beta library used iRepertoire HTBI primers with Arm-PCR amplification of CDR3. TCRdb used MiXCR to reprocess the multiplex PCR reads, holding one entry per CDR3 protein. The sample lists 500,000 or so distinct CDR3 sequences, roughly 15% occurring once. The time point: newly diagnosed GD, antithyroid drugs for less than 3 months. Generation of the TCR library employed RNA extracted from PBMCs. These data also featured in a second study, about T cells in Graves' hyperthyroidism and ophthalmopathy.

Sequenced here: peripheral blood mononuclear cells (PBMCs), sampled at new diagnosis, from a patient treated with antithyroid drugs. The origin of the receptors is a woman aged 50 to 60 with Graves disease.

V usage is TRBV10-3 and J usage is TRBJ2-5; TRBD2 matches 11 bases. This CDR3 is 19 amino acids long. Looked up from germline, CDR1 is ENHRY and CDR2 is SYGVKD. V dropped 5 bases and J dropped 3; count of bases not matched to a gene: 17. CDR3 DNA sequence: TGTGCCATCAGTTCCCAGGGACTAGCGGATAGTAGAAGGGAAGAGACCCAGTACTTC. The encoded protein is CAISSQGLADSRREETQYF.

This clonotype showed up just a few times. The CDR3 region is CASSLALPAEVQFF. The CDR3 DNA reads as TGCGCCAGCAGCTTGGCCCTCCCCGCGGAGGTGCAGTTCTTC. The chain uses TRBV5-1 and TRBJ2-1, with D possibly matching TRBD2 (5 bases). Per the germline V gene, CDR1 is SGHRS and CDR2 is YFSETQ. Trimming cost V 0 bases and J 12 bases, with 16 bases left between them. There are 14 residues in the CDR3. Variable domain in full (rest from reference TRBV5-1 and TRBJ2-1): KAGVTQTPRYLIKTRGQQVTLSCSPISGHRSVSWYQQTPGQGLQFLFEYFSETQRNKGNFPGRFSGRQFSNSRSEMNVSTLELGDSALYLCASSLALPAEVQFFGPGTRLTVL.

This clonotype was detected many times. The chain joins TRBV7-3 to TRBJ1-6; no definite D call. The CDR3 is made up of 14 amino acids. The germline CDR1 and CDR2 sequences are SGHTA and FQGTGA. V was clipped by 2 bases and J by 5 bases, with 7 bases between them. CDR3 bases: TGTGCCAGCAGCTTACGGGGAGATAATTCACCCCTCCACTTT. It codes for CASSLRGDNSPLHF.

This clonotype was recorded many times. The chain uses TRBV9 and TRBJ1-1, with D possibly TRBD1 on 5 matching bases. Trimming cost V 4 bases and J 1 base, with 14 bases left between them. Germline CDR1 reads SGDLS; CDR2 reads YYNGEE. CDR3 length: 15 amino acids. Here the CDR3 reads CASSQTTGQNTEAFF. For the CDR3, the DNA is TGTGCCAGCAGCCAAACCACAGGTCAGAACACTGAAGCTTTCTTT.

This clonotype was recorded at least ten times. This chain joins TRBV5-5 and TRBJ2-7, with D perhaps TRBD1 (7 bases). CDR1 and CDR2 (germline): SGHKS, YYEKEE (reference sequence). This CDR3 spans 16 amino acids. V was cut by 4 bases and J by 4 bases, with 21 bases left in between. Here the CDR3 reads CASSHETGEARYEQYF. The CDR3 DNA reads TGTGCCAGCAGCCATGAAACAGGGGAGGCAAGGTACGAGCAGTACTTC.

This clonotype was seen a handful of times. This chain connects TRBV6-1 to TRBJ2-7; the D gene could be TRBD1 or TRBD2 (5 bases each). V was shortened by 4 bases and J by 0 bases, with 13 bases between the two germline ends. Germline-derived CDR1 and CDR2 are MNHNS and SASEGT. This CDR3 has 15 residues. The CDR3 bases are TGTGCCAGCAGTGGGTGGACGGGGCCCTCCTACGAGCAGTACTTC. Its protein product is CASSGWTGPSYEQYF.

At least ten counts were recorded for this clonotype. V and J are TRBV7-2 and TRBJ2-1; 11 bases are a match to TRBD2. The CDR3 has 17 amino acids. Germline V gives CDR1 SGHTA, CDR2 FQGNSA. Losses at the gene ends were 5 bases for V and 4 bases for J; bases not matched to a gene: 10. CDR3 sequence (DNA): TGTGCCAGCAGCCCAACCACCGGGACTAGCGGTTACAATGAGCAGTTCTTC. Translated, it gives CASSPTTGTSGYNEQFF.